The TCR beta chain described here comes from a study of CD8 T cells in ankylosing spondylitis. V lost 3 bases to trimming and J lost 7 bases, with 13 bases between them. The length of the CDR3 is 13 residues. The germline gives CDR1 DFQATT, CDR2 SNEGSKA (reference sequence). Study-wide points: Matched ankylosing spondylitis synovial fluid reportedly showed significant enrichment of disease-linked clones.

This clonotype was counted a few times. Its antigen is unidentified. MiXCR, applied by TCRdb to the 5' RACE reads, yields one record per CDR3 protein. The sample consists of about 250,000 distinct CDR3 sequences, 20% to 30% of them appearing once. Sequenced material: blood, either unsorted or a sorted T cell fraction (not recorded which). V is TRBV20-1 and J is TRBJ1-5; perhaps TRBD1 as D (5 bases). This receptor was obtained from a male donor with ankylosing spondylitis or in good health (not recorded which). CDR3 nucleotide sequence: TGCAGTGCTAGCGGCAGGGAGACGCAGCCCCAGCATTTT. Amino acids: CSASGRETQPQHF.